This paragraph reports one T cell receptor beta chain. Its specificity is unknown. Some clones are missing from TCRdb's copy, which holds only in-frame ones; the method was immunoSEQ multiplex PCR. The sample holds about 58,000 clones, roughly 90% seen once. These data are taken from a study of cytomegalovirus exposure and HLA in healthy donors. Study conclusions and caveats: Through in vitro validation, a few CMV-associated chains were shown to be specific for CMV antigens.

The donors were members of the approximately 120-subject validation cohort (separate from the approximately 670-subject first cohort). J was trimmed by 10 bases and V by 0 bases; bases with no gene match: 7. This CDR3 comprises 15 residues. CDR1 is SGHRS and CDR2 is YFSETQ in the germline V gene. The chain employs TRBV5-1 and TRBJ2-1, with 10 bases that match TRBD2. What was sequenced was PBMCs. The sequence came from a man aged 18 to 29 in good health and CMV-seronegative. The CDR3 region is CASSLEASGSGEQFF. The CDR3 DNA sequence: TGCGCCAGCAGCTTGGAGGCTAGCGGGAGTGGCGAGCAGTTCTTC.